This entry features one T cell receptor (beta chain) sequence. This clonotype has only a few counts. The clone's antigen remains unknown. Base quality data are lacking; no much larger clone is found one base away. This sample is drawn from a study of response to subunit inactivated influenza vaccine (dated 2018 in TCRdb). Context from the whole study: Deep quantitative profiling of the T cell receptor repertoire was used in the study to follow responses to a trivalent subunit inactivated influenza vaccine. General study outcomes and caveats: The authors suggested that each seasonal influenza vaccination may recruit only a limited number of new T cells.

Library generation was performed with RT-PCR. Sequenced on an Illumina HiSeq 2500. TCRdb reprocessing: public reads trimmed at Q25 with fastp, clones called with MiXCR, in-frame beta chains kept. Identical CDR3 protein sequences are pooled into one entry, listed with their most common genes and DNA. This sample gives a few hundred thousand distinct CDR3 sequences in total; roughly 7.6% of them show up just once. The ten largest make up approximately 14% of the sample. From V the trimming removes 0 bases and from J it removes 8 bases, while the gene matches leave 7 bases of the junction unaccounted for. Its CDR3 holds 15 amino acids, cysteine through phenylalanine. Only the CDR3 part of the read is kept: 45 bases, read in frame from the first base. Based on the germline V gene, the CDR1 and CDR2 sequences are SGDLS and YYNGEE.

The sequence was collected from a man aged 45 to 75 who received an inactivated influenza vaccine. Donor details come from another sample of the same person, matched by shared clones. The specimen comprised PBMCs from blood, sampled about 23 months after vaccination. The rearrangement joined TRBV9 to TRBJ2-1; 8 bases in the middle match TRBD1. At the DNA level, the sequence is TGTGCCAGCAGCGTAGCAGGGAGGACAGGGTATGAGCAGTTCTTC. It specifies CASSVAGRTGYEQFF.